A single sample is the source of the 4 T cell receptor beta chains below, sequenced in a study of T cells in Graves' hyperthyroidism and ophthalmopathy. Amplification targeted TCR beta CDR3 regions from RNA transcripts. HTBI primers were employed in a first-round RT-PCR of the TCR CDR3. Each CDR3 protein is one row after TCRdb ran MiXCR on the multiplex PCR reads. The table shows 550,000 to 800,000 distinct CDR3 sequences, with 16% occurring only once. The material sequenced was blood. The receptor set was obtained from a man aged 18-30 years with Graves' hyperthyroidism.

In this sample, this clonotype turned up many times. CDR3 amino acids: CAWTPGLAGSREQYF. The CDR3 nucleotides read TGTGCCTGGACTCCTGGACTAGCGGGATCTCGAGAGCAGTACTTC. The J gene is TRBJ2-7, the V gene TRBV30; TRBD2 matches 12 bases. V shed 4 bases and J 7 bases; nucleotides not matched to a gene: 11. The CDR3 has 15 amino acids. Germline V gene sequence: CDR1 GTSNPN, CDR2 SVGIG (reference sequence).

The table lists this clonotype with many counts. The V call is TRBV30, the J call TRBJ2-1; 7 nucleotides agree with TRBD2. V lost 2 bases and J lost 6; bases outside the gene matches: 10. Looked up from germline, CDR1 is GTSNPN and CDR2 is SVGIG (reference sequence). The CDR3 contains 15 residues. The chain's CDR3 is CAWSTAGAPSNEQFF. As DNA, the CDR3 is TGTGCCTGGAGTACCGCGGGAGCCCCTAGCAATGAGCAGTTCTTC.

V usage is TRBV5-1 and J usage is TRBJ2-7; 8 positions agree with TRBD2. Trimming removed 2 bases from V and 1 base from J; junction bases left unmatched: 8. Germline assignment: CDR1 SGHRS and CDR2 YFSETQ. This CDR3 spans 16 amino acids. The CDR3 reads CASSFNGLAGSYEQYF. Here the CDR3 DNA reads TGCGCCAGCAGCTTCAATGGCCTAGCGGGTTCCTACGAGCAGTACTTC.

The table lists this clonotype with many counts. This chain joins TRBV12-3 or TRBV12-4 and TRBJ2-7; D is possibly TRBD2 (5 bases). This CDR3 is 14 amino acids long. V gave up 5 bases and J gave up 2 bases, with 13 bases separating them. The CDR3 reads CASSAPGLPYEQYF. The DNA of the CDR3 is TGTGCCAGCAGTGCCCCCGGACTGCCCTACGAGCAGTACTTC.